The 30 T cell receptor beta chains given below trace back to one sample, sequenced in a study of cytomegalovirus exposure and HLA in healthy donors. The PCR employed 60 Vbeta primers together with 13 Jbeta primers. Generated by immunoSEQ multiplex PCR, the TCRdb table keeps only in-frame clones and is missing some. Of 100,000 or so clones in the sample, 60% to 85% were seen once. Material: PBMCs. Receptors originate from a woman aged 40 to 50 in good health and CMV-seropositive.

The rearrangement uses TRBV19 and TRBJ1-2; 8 bases line up with TRBD1. V lost 5 bases to trimming and J lost 1 base; unmatched junction nucleotides: 6. The germline V gene has CDR1 LNHDA and CDR2 SQIVND (reference sequence). This CDR3 region has 15 residues. For the CDR3, the DNA is TGTGCCAGTAGTTTTGGACAGGGAGGTAACTATGGCTACACCTTC. Its protein is CASSFGQGGNYGYTF.

To note about this clone: Its ends do not fully match the called genes, so a read error is possible. V usage is TRBV7-7 and J usage is TRBJ2-5, with TRBD2 matching 14 bases. CDR1 and CDR2 from the germline V gene are SSHAT and FNYEAQ (reference sequence). The CDR3 sequence is 17 residues long. The CDR3 bases are TGTGCTAGCAGCTTAGGACTAGCGGGAGGACCTAAGGAGACCCAGTACTTC. Translation gives CASSLGLAGGPKETQYF. The full variable domain, completed using reference TRBV7-7 and TRBJ2-5, is GAGVSQSPRYKVTKRGQDVTLRCDPISSHATLYWYQQALGQGPEFLTYFNYEAQPDKSGLPSDRFSAERPEGSISTLTIQRTEQRDSAMYRCASSLGLAGGPKETQYFGPGTRLLVL.

V gene TRBV15 combines with J gene TRBJ1-4; D may be TRBD1 (6 bases). Germline lookup yields CDR1 LNHNV and CDR2 YYDKDF (reference sequence). The CDR3 extends over 14 amino acids. V gave up 4 bases and J gave up 4 bases, with 10 bases separating them. CDR3: CATSTDRFNEKLFF. The CDR3 DNA sequence: TGTGCCACCAGCACCGACAGGTTTAATGAAAAACTGTTTTTT.

The rearrangement joins TRBV7-9 to TRBJ2-1; tentatively, D is TRBD1 (6 bases). CDR3 size: 12 residues. Per germline, CDR1 SEHNR and CDR2 FQNEAQ (reference sequence). V was pared by 2 bases and J by 8 bases, with 7 bases between. In nucleotides, the CDR3 is TGTGCCAGCAGCTTACAGGGGTATGAGCAGTTCTTC. Translated, it gives CASSLQGYEQFF.

CDR3 region: CASMINRGAGEQYF. In DNA, the CDR3 is TGTGCCAGCATGATTAACCGGGGGGCCGGCGAGCAGTACTTC. The chain is built from TRBV11-2 and TRBJ2-7; D perhaps matches TRBD2 (7 bases). There are 14 residues in the CDR3. CDR1 is SGHAT and CDR2 is FQNNGV in the germline V gene. V dropped 7 bases and J dropped 6 bases, with 19 bases sitting between them.

The genes are TRBV7-9 and TRBJ1-2, with D perhaps TRBD1 (5 bases). CDR1 is SEHNR, CDR2 FQNEAQ, per germline (reference sequence). This CDR3 comprises 13 residues. V shed 5 bases and J shed 5 bases, with 12 bases lying between them. CDR3 in DNA: TGTGCCAGCAGCACGGGTGGGGCGTATGGCTACACCTTC. It yields the protein CASSTGGAYGYTF.

This clone was counted a single time. V is TRBV5-4 and J is TRBJ2-5; 8 bases line up with TRBD2. The end of the DNA fits TRBJ2-7 better, so the J call may be wrong. This CDR3 region has 16 residues. Germline loops: CDR1 SGHNT, CDR2 YYREEE (reference sequence). The CDR3 DNA reads TGTGCCAGCAGCTTGGTCGGGGGCGGGAGGCCCTACGAGCAGTACTTC. Amino acid sequence: CASSLVGGGRPYEQYF.

The gene calls are TRBV6-6 and TRBJ2-7, with D possibly being TRBD1 (6 bases). The V gene's germline CDR1 is MNHNY and CDR2 SVGAGI (reference sequence). This CDR3 has 13 amino acids. V was trimmed by 5 bases and J by 6 bases, leaving 14 bases between them. CDR3 amino acids: CASSPTGRVEQYF. DNA for the CDR3: TGTGCCAGCAGTCCGACAGGACGTGTCGAGCAGTACTTC.

This clone was picked up a small number of times. The J gene is TRBJ1-1, the V gene TRBV4-3, with D perhaps matching TRBD1 (5 bases). This CDR3 contains 16 residues. The V end lost 2 bases, the J end lost 3 bases, and 16 bases lay between the germline ends. Germline loops: CDR1 LGHNA, CDR2 YSLEER. The CDR3 nucleotides read TGCGCCAGCAGCCAATTCGGGGGTGGAGGGGACACTGAAGCTTTCTTT. Amino acid sequence: CASSQFGGGGDTEAFF.

This chain joins TRBV4-2 and TRBJ2-1, with 9 nucleotides matching TRBD2. The V and J ends lost 0 bases and 2 bases, in that order; junction bases with no gene match: 5. Germline V gene data show CDR1 as LGHNA and CDR2 as YNFKEQ. The CDR3 sequence is 17 residues long. This CDR3 is CASSQDLAGETYNEQFF. The CDR3 bases are TGTGCCAGCAGCCAAGACTTAGCGGGAGAGACCTACAATGAGCAGTTCTTC.

This clone has only a few counts. The V and J genes are TRBV4-1 and TRBJ2-1, with 9 bases fitting TRBD2. Germline CDR1 MGHRA, CDR2 YSYEKL. V lost 3 bases to trimming and J lost 9 bases; unmatched junction nucleotides: 6. CDR3 size: 14 residues. The CDR3 sequence is CASSQSSGGLEQFF. The CDR3 nucleotides read TGCGCCAGCAGCCAGAGTAGCGGGGGACTTGAGCAGTTCTTC.

This clone was seen only a few times. J is TRBJ2-7 and V is TRBV7-8, with TRBD2 matching 16 bases. Germline lookup yields CDR1 SGHVS and CDR2 FQNEAQ. The J segment lost 5 bases and the V segment lost 6 bases, leaving 7 bases of the junction unmatched. This CDR3 comprises 16 residues. CDR3 nucleotides: TGTGCCAGCAGGGGACTAGCGGGAGGGCCCATGGACGAGCAGTACTTC. It yields the protein CASRGLAGGPMDEQYF. Drawing the rest from reference TRBV7-8 and TRBJ2-7, the complete variable domain is GAGVSQSPRYKVAKRGQDVALRCDPISGHVSLFWYQQALGQGPEFLTYFQNEAQLDKSGLPSDRFFAERPEGSVSTLKIQRTQQEDSAVYLCASRGLAGGPMDEQYFGPGTRLTVT.

The chain carries TRBV19 and TRBJ2-2; 8 bases align to TRBD1. This CDR3 has 16 amino acids. The J segment lost 5 bases and the V segment lost 2 bases, leaving 7 bases of the junction unmatched. CDR1 is LNHDA, CDR2 SQIVND, per germline (reference sequence). CDR3: CASSITPGGGTGELFF. In nucleotides, the CDR3 is TGTGCCAGTAGTATAACCCCAGGGGGCGGGACCGGGGAGCTGTTTTTT.

The chain employs TRBV5-4 and TRBJ2-2; D may be TRBD2 (6 bases). The CDR3 extends over 16 amino acids. Trimming removed 0 bases from V and 3 bases from J, with 12 bases in between. The germline V gene has CDR1 SGHNT and CDR2 YYREEE (reference sequence). CDR3 amino acids: CASSLGSGGDTGELFF. The DNA of the CDR3 is TGTGCCAGCAGCTTGGGTAGCGGAGGGGACACCGGGGAGCTGTTTTTT.

This chain connects TRBV9 to TRBJ2-1, with D hard to call. The germline gives CDR1 SGDLS, CDR2 YYNGEE. V lost 4 bases and J 5 bases, leaving 16 bases between the germline ends. This CDR3 region has 15 residues. CDR3 region: CASSPLESLDNEQFF. Here the CDR3 DNA reads TGTGCCAGCAGCCCCCTTGAGAGTTTGGACAATGAGCAGTTCTTC. Based on the CDR3 plus reference TRBV9 and TRBJ2-1, the full variable domain is DSGVTQTPKHLITATGQRVTLRCSPRSGDLSVYWYQQSLDQGLQFLIQYYNGEERAKGNILERFSAQQFPDLHSELNLSSLELGDSALYFCASSPLESLDNEQFFGPGTRLTVL.

The chain is built from TRBV11-2 and TRBJ2-7; D uncertain. The CDR3 has 11 amino acids. Germline V CDR1 and CDR2: SGHAT, FQNNGV. V lost 8 bases and J lost 6, with 11 bases in between. Here the CDR3 reads CASGLLVEQYF. CDR3 in DNA: TGTGCCAGCGGGCTGCTGGTCGAGCAGTACTTC.

This chain uses TRBV10-3 with TRBJ2-5; TRBD2 is a possible D gene (5 bases). The ends were cut back, 6 bases at V and 11 bases at J, with 22 bases in the middle. The CDR3 length is 14 residues. Per germline, CDR1 ENHRY and CDR2 SYGVKD. The CDR3 DNA follows: TGTGCCATCAGGATGGACGGACTTTGGGAAGAGCAGTACTTC. Amino acids: CAIRMDGLWEEQYF.

The genes are TRBV2 and TRBJ2-5; a weak D match, TRBD2 (5 bases). The CDR3 contains 14 residues. Germline CDR1 reads SNHLY; CDR2 reads FYNNEI. V was pared by 6 bases and J by 2 bases, with 13 bases between. The CDR3 sequence: CASRAPAGQETQYF. Here the CDR3 DNA reads TGTGCCAGCAGGGCCCCGGCGGGTCAAGAGACCCAGTACTTC.

The chain employs TRBV4-1 and TRBJ2-7; a weak D match, TRBD1 (6 bases). Germline assignment: CDR1 MGHRA and CDR2 YSYEKL. The CDR3 covers 15 residues. V was clipped by 0 bases and J by 3 bases, with 12 bases between them. The CDR3 sequence is CASSQDWGHSYEQYF. The CDR3 region has the DNA TGCGCCAGCAGCCAAGATTGGGGACACAGCTACGAGCAGTACTTC.

The chain has TRBV19 and TRBJ1-1; D is possibly TRBD1 (5 bases). CDR1 is LNHDA, CDR2 SQIVND, per germline (reference sequence). V was pared by 3 bases and J by 5 bases, with 13 bases between. The length of the CDR3 is 14 residues. The CDR3 sequence is CASSIFGTLTEAFF. The CDR3 DNA is TGTGCCAGTAGTATCTTTGGGACTTTAACTGAAGCTTTCTTT.

The genes are TRBV30 and TRBJ2-7; D not certain. The germline V gene has CDR1 GTSNPN and CDR2 SVGIG (reference sequence). This CDR3 comprises 11 residues. V shed 0 bases and J shed 4 bases, with 4 bases lying between them. The DNA of the CDR3 is TGTGCCTGGAGTGTCCTATACGAGCAGTACTTC. It encodes CAWSVLYEQYF. Looking up the rest from reference TRBV30 and TRBJ2-7 gives the full variable domain: SQTIHQWPATLVQPVGSPLSLECTVEGTSNPNLYWYRQAAGRGLQLLFYSVGIGQISSEVPQNLSASRPQDRQFILSSKKLLLSDSGFYLCAWSVLYEQYFGPGTRLTVT.

This clone was picked up one time. The J gene is TRBJ2-3, the V gene TRBV19; D unresolved. CDR1 is LNHDA and CDR2 is SQIVND in the germline V gene (reference sequence). The V end was cut by 3 bases, the J end by 1 base, with 8 bases between. The CDR3 covers 14 residues. CDR3 sequence (DNA): TGTGCCAGTAGTATTGCCAGCGGCACAGATACGCAGTATTTT. Translation gives CASSIASGTDTQYF.

The chain carries TRBV6-6 and TRBJ2-7, with D possibly TRBD1 on 6 matching bases. The CDR3 is 14 residues long. The germline gives CDR1 MNHNY, CDR2 SVGAGI (reference sequence). Trimming removed 6 bases from V and 2 bases from J, with 14 bases in between. CDR3 in amino acids: CASREGQQAYEQYF. DNA for the CDR3: TGTGCCAGCAGGGAAGGACAGCAAGCCTACGAGCAGTACTTC.

V gene TRBV28 combines with J gene TRBJ1-6, with D perhaps matching TRBD1 (6 bases). The CDR3 covers 14 residues. V gave up 11 bases and J gave up 5 bases, with 16 bases separating them. The germline V gene encodes CDR1 MDHEN and CDR2 SYDVKM. In nucleotides, the CDR3 is TGTGCCGTGCCGGGGGGCGGAAATAATTCACCCCTCCACTTT. This gives the protein CAVPGGGNNSPLHF.

V and J are TRBV4-3 and TRBJ2-7, with a weak D call TRBD2 (6 bases). The V end was cut by 0 bases, the J end by 4 bases, with 13 bases between. Germline CDR1 is LGHNA and CDR2 is YSLEER. The CDR3 contains 15 residues. The CDR3, as DNA: TGCGCCAGCAGCCAAGACCACGGGAGTGGGTACGAGCAGTACTTC. Its protein product is CASSQDHGSGYEQYF.

This rearrangement joins TRBV27 to TRBJ2-7; 9 bases are a match to TRBD2. Germline CDR1 MNHEY, CDR2 SMNVEV (reference sequence). The ends lost 3 bases at V and 4 bases at J; junction bases unmatched: 4. This CDR3 spans 14 amino acids. CDR3 region: CASSLAGGNYEQYF. In DNA, the CDR3 is TGTGCCAGCAGTTTGGCGGGAGGGAATTACGAGCAGTACTTC.

The chain links TRBV7-3 to TRBJ2-1, with D unresolved. CDR1 and CDR2 from the germline V gene are SGHTA and FQGTGA. V lost 0 bases to trimming and J lost 8 bases, with 5 bases between them. This CDR3 contains 12 residues. The CDR3 here is CASSLTRHEQFF. The CDR3 DNA sequence: TGTGCCAGCAGCTTAACGAGGCATGAGCAGTTCTTC.

This clone came up once. V usage is TRBV29-1 and J usage is TRBJ2-3; tentative D call: TRBD2 (5 bases). Germline V gene sequence: CDR1 SQVTM, CDR2 ANQGSEA. The V and J ends lost 5 bases and 4 bases respectively, with 10 bases between them. The CDR3 length is 12 residues. The CDR3 spells CSVSMEADTQYF. DNA of the CDR3: TGCAGCGTTAGTATGGAGGCAGATACGCAGTATTTT.

This chain connects TRBV30 to TRBJ2-5; D remains ambiguous. There are 14 residues in the CDR3. Trimming stripped 4 bases from V and 5 bases from J, with 17 bases between. The germline gives CDR1 GTSNPN, CDR2 SVGIG (reference sequence). The CDR3, as DNA: TGTGCCTGGATCCTACGCCGCAAGAGGGAGACCCAGTACTTC. The encoded protein is CAWILRRKRETQYF. Looking up the rest from reference TRBV30 and TRBJ2-5 gives the full variable domain: SQTIHQWPATLVQPVGSPLSLECTVEGTSNPNLYWYRQAAGRGLQLLFYSVGIGQISSEVPQNLSASRPQDRQFILSSKKLLLSDSGFYLCAWILRRKRETQYFGPGTRLLVL.

The V gene is TRBV19, the J gene TRBJ2-3, with no clear D. Germline CDR1 LNHDA, CDR2 SQIVND (reference sequence). Trimming took 3 bases from V and 6 from J, leaving 7 bases between them. The length of the CDR3 is 12 residues. The CDR3 nucleotides are TGTGCCAGTAGTATCCTCGGGGATACGCAGTATTTT. Translated: CASSILGDTQYF.